This TCR beta chain was recovered during a study of cytotoxic CD8 clonotypes in ibrutinib-treated CLL. Here immunoSEQ multiplex PCR was the method, and the copy in TCRdb shows in-frame clones only, minus some. Here the sample spans more than 150,000 clones, about two thirds being singletons. Trimming took 5 bases from V and 3 from J; bases not matched to a gene: 10. Germline values: CDR1 SEHNR, CDR2 FQNEAQ (reference sequence). CDR3 length equals 16 residues. The input for sequencing was PBMCs, taken after 24 months of ibrutinib treatment. This clonotype was sampled from a human donor with chronic lymphocytic leukemia. This rearrangement joins TRBV7-9 to TRBJ2-3, with 8 bases identical to TRBD2. CDR3 sequence (DNA): TGTGCCAGCAGCCAAGGGGTGACTAGCGCAACAGATACGCAGTATTTT. Its translation: CASSQGVTSATDTQYF.